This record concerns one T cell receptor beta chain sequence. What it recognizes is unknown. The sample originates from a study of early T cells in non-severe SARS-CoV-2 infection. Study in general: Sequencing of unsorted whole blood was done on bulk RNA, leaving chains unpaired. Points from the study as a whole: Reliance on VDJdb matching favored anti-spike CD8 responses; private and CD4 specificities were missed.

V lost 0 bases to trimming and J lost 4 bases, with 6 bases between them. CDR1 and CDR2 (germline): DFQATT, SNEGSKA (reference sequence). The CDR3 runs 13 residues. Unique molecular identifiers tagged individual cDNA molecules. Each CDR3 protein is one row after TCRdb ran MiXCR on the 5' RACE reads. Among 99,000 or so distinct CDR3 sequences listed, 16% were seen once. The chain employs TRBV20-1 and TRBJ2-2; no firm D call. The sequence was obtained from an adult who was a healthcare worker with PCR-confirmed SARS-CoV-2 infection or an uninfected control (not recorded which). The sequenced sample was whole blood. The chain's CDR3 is CSARDLSTGELFF. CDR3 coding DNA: TGCAGTGCTAGAGATCTTAGCACCGGGGAGCTGTTTTTT.